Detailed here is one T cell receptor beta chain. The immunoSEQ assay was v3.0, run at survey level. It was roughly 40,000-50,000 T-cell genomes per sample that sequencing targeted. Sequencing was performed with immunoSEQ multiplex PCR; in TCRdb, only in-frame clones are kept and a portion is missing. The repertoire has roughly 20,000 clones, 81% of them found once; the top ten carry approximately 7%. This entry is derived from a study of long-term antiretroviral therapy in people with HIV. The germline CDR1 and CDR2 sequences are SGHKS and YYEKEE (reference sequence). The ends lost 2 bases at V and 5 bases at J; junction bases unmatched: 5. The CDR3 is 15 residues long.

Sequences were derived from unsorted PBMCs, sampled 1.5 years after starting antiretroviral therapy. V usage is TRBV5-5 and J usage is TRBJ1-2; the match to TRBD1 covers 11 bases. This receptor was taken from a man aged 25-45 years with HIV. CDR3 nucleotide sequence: TGTGCCAGCAGCTTCGGGACAGGGGGTAATTATGGCTACACCTTC. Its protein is CASSFGTGGNYGYTF.